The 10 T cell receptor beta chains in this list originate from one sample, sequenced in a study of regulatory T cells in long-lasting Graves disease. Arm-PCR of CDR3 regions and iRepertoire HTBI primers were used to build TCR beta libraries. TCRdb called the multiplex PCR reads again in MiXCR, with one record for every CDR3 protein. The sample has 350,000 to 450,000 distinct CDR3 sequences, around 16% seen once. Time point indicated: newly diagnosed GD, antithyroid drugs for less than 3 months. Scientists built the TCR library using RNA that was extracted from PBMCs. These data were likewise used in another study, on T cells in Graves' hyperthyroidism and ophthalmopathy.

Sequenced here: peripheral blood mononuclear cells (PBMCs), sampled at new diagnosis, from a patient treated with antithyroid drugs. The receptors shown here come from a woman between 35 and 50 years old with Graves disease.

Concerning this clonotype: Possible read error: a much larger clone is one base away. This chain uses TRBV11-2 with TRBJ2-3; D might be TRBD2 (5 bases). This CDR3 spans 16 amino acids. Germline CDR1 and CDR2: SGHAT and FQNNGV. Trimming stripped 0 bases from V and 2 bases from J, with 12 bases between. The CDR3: CASSLDLTGFTDTQYF. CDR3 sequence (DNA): TGTGCCAGCAGCTTAGACCTAACGGGATTCACAGATACGCAGTATTTT. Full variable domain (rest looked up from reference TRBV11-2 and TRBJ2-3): EAGVAQSPRYKIIEKRQSVAFWCNPISGHATLYWYQQILGQGPKLLIQFQNNGVVDDSQLPKDRFSAERLKGVDSTLKIQPAKLEDSAVYLCASSLDLTGFTDTQYFGPGTRLTVL.

The CDR3 DNA reads TGTGCCAGCAGCCCTCGGAGGGGCCTTGACTTACCACAAGAGACCCAGTACTTC. This sequence encodes CASSPRRGLDLPQETQYF. J is TRBJ2-5 and V is TRBV11-2, with D possibly TRBD2 on 6 matching bases. The germline gives CDR1 SGHAT, CDR2 FQNNGV. Trimming removed 5 bases at V and 2 bases at J, with 24 bases between. This CDR3 has 18 amino acids.

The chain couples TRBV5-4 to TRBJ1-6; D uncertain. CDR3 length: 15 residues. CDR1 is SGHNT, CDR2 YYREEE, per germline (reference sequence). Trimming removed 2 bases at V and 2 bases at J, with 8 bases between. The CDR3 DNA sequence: TGTGCCAGCAGCTTCGGGCAGACCTATAATTCACCCCTCCACTTT. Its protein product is CASSFGQTYNSPLHF.

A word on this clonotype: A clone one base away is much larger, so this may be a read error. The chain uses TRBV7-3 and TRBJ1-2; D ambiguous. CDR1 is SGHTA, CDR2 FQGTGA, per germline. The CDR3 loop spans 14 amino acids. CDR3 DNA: TGTGCCAGCAGCTCACCACCACAGAACTATGGCTACATCTTC. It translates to CASSSPPQNYGYIF.

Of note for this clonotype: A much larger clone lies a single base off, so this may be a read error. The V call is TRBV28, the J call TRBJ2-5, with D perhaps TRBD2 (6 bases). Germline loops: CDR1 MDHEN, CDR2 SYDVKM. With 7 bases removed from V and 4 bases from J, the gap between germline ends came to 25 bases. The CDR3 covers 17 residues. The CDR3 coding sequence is TGTGCCAGCATGGGCGGGGACGTCGGTCGGGGAGGAGAGACCCAGTACTTC. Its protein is CASMGGDVGRGGETQYF.

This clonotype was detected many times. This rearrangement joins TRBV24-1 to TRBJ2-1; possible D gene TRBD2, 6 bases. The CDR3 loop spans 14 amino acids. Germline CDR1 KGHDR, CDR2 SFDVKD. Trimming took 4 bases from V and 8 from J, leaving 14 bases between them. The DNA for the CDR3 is TGTGCCACCAGTGAGGATAGACTAGGCGATGAGCAGTTCTTC. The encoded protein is CATSEDRLGDEQFF.

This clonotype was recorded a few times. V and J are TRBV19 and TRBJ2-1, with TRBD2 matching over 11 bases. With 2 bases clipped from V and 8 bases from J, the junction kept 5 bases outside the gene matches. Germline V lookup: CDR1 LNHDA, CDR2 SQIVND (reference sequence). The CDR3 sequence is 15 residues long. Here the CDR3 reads CASSITSGSSHEQFF. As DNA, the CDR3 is TGTGCCAGTAGTATAACTAGCGGGAGTTCGCATGAGCAGTTCTTC.

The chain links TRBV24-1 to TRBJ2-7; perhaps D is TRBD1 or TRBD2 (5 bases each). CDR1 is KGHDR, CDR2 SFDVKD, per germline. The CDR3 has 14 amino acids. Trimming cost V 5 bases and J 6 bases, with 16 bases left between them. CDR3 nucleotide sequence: TGTGCCACCAGTGGGGAAGTTGGTGGGGGCGAGCAGTACTTC. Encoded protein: CATSGEVGGGEQYF.

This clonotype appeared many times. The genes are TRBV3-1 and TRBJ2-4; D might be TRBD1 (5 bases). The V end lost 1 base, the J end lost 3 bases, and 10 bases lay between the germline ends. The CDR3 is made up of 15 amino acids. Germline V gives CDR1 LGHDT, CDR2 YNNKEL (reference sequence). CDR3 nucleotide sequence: TGTGCCAGCAGCCAAGTCCGACAGCTCAAAAACATTCAGTACTTC. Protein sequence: CASSQVRQLKNIQYF.

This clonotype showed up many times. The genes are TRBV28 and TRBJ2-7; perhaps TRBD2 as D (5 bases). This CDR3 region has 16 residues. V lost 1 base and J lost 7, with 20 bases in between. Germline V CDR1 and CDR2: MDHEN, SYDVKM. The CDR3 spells CASSLLGQEGWDEQYF. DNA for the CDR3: TGTGCCAGCAGTTTATTGGGCCAAGAGGGATGGGATGAGCAGTACTTC.